Given below is one TCR beta chain in context. This clone came up a few times. Its antigen has not been determined. No much larger clone exists at a distance of one base, and base qualities are not known. The entire isolated RNA was reverse transcribed using the High Capacity cDNA Reverse Transcription Kit, and thus expressed TCRB transcripts were sequenced. Naive, central memory and regulatory T cell samples underwent deep immunoSEQ sequencing, averaging around 3.7 million total reads per sample. After sorted cells were lysed in RLT buffer, RNA was extracted with DNase-treated RNeasy Micro or Mini kits, with the choice depending on cell number. Each cell subset was processed on its own to prevent cross-contamination, while patient and healthy donor samples were processed together. TCRB sequences were amplified from cDNA with the immunoSEQ multiplex PCR, producing 87-bp fragments spanning the CDR3 region. Sequencing of the amplicons was performed on the Illumina HiSeq platform. Per the original workflow: PCR bias was computationally corrected using synthetic template baselines, reads within Hamming distance 2 were collapsed, and singletons that could not be merged were discarded. Reads were aligned against IMGT so that V, D and J genes, CDR3 length and insertions or deletions at six rearrangement sites could be assigned. Within each subset, clonotype counts were normalized to sorted cell number, after which true diversity and Gini coefficients were computed with the tcR R package. The overlap coefficient, calculated on TCRB nucleotide sequences, was used to measure repertoire sharing. Out-of-frame TCRB sequences from naive cells were analyzed as a proxy for the pre-selection repertoire. TCRdb took this table from immuneACCESS and kept in-frame rearrangements with V and J called. Such tables lack part of the clones; where checked against another copy, unresolved V genes explain under half of the gap, and the rest is unexplained. That table is the source of V, J and clone size, and D and trimming were worked out from the DNA. The sample table holds over 350,000 clones, of which around 16% were seen once. The ten largest make up roughly 0.017% of the sample.

These data come from a study of beta chain features in type 1 diabetes (dated by TCRdb to the late 2010s). About the full investigation: Patients and healthy donors did not differ in mean age, gender distribution, total cell number or subset yield. Across all samples, 107,917,701 sorted cells were examined, and cell number per subset correlated strongly with RNA yield. The study compared TCRB repertoires of sorted circulating CD4+ T cell subsets between recently diagnosed type 1 diabetes patients and matched healthy donors. Naive and central memory subsets were obtained from all 28 donors, but regulatory and stem cell-like memory subsets were isolated from only 8 patients and roughly eight healthy donors. The investigation overall reported the following: Fewer insertions and more nucleotide deletions at VDJ recombination sites were observed in patients with type 1 diabetes, implying thymic rearrangement abnormalities. Shorter templates might have been favored by PCR, but patient and control samples were amplified and corrected together, so both groups would have been affected equally by any skew. In all four CD4+ subsets, TCRB CDR3 length was moderately but significantly shorter in type 1 diabetes patients. Because small numbers of individuals were included in the HLA sub-analyses, any influence of HLA type on TCRB rearrangement was left unresolved. Because cDNA was sequenced instead of genomic DNA, highly expressing activated cells could be over-represented, though the groups showed no difference in activation or CD3 levels. The naive, central memory and regulatory TCRB repertoires appeared to resemble one another more closely among patients than among healthy donors.

Each donor gave one peripheral blood draw, averaging approximately 120 mL, which was collected into heparinised tubes. Using a panel that included CD45RO, CCR7, CD25, CD127, CD95 and CD27, naive, central memory, regulatory and stem cell-like memory CD4+ T cells were sorted on a BD FACSAria II. A purity above 98% was achieved for all sorted populations. Right away, PBMCs were isolated by Lymphoprep density gradient centrifugation and were stained directly, with no culture step. To minimize batch effects, samples were stained and sorted in pairs, one healthy donor with one patient per experiment. At the junction V is shortened by 5 bases and J by 5 bases, with 16 bases in between. The CDR3 numbers 14 residues from cysteine through phenylalanine. Solely the CDR3 DNA is kept, with 42 bases framed from the first base. CDR1 is given as SNHLY and CDR2 as FYNNEI, both from the germline V gene.

The chain couples TRBV2 to TRBJ2-7, with TRBD2 as a weak D call on 5 bases. The clonotype comes from a woman younger than 30 in good health. The sample consisted of naive CD4+ T cells from blood. The cell subset or site label on this specimen signifies: true naive CD4+ T cells. At the DNA level, the sequence is TGTGCCAGCAGTCCAACTACTAGTATCCACGAGCAGTACTTC. Translated, this is CASSPTTSIHEQYF.